This record looks at one T cell receptor beta chain sequence and its context. Its cognate antigen is unknown. These data belong to a study of T cell responses to AZD1222 COVID-19 vaccine. At the level of the study: Second-dose intervals of approximately 4 or approximately 12 weeks were pooled. Study-level results: Researchers took repertoire samples only after the peak T cell response had come. Spike-specific TCR depth and breadth grew after two AZD1222 doses.

Measured with immunoSEQ multiplex PCR; TCRdb has only the in-frame clones, and not every one. The sample contains 95,000 to 100,000 clones, 75% to 90% of which appear only once. V shed 4 bases and J 1 base; nucleotides not matched to a gene: 15. Germline lookup yields CDR1 SNHLY and CDR2 FYNNEI. The CDR3 runs to 20 residues. Sequenced here: peripheral blood, sampled on day 0 of AZD1222 vaccination. The genes are TRBV2 and TRBJ2-6; 8 bases align to TRBD1. The TCR comes from an adult in good health. The CDR3 coding sequence is TGTGCCAGCAGTGTTGGTGGTGTGGACAGGGTTCCGTCTGGGGCCAACGTCCTGACTTTC. Translated, it gives CASSVGGVDRVPSGANVLTF. The full variable domain, rest sourced from reference TRBV2 and TRBJ2-6, is EPEVTQTPSHQVTQMGQEVILRCVPISNHLYFYWYRQILGQKVEFLVSFYNNEISEKSEIFDDQFSVERPDGSNFTLKIRSTKLEDSAMYFCASSVGGVDRVPSGANVLTFGAGSRLTVL.